The present entry profiles one T cell receptor (beta chain) with its context. Its antigen is not known. The record originates from a study of cytomegalovirus exposure and HLA in healthy donors. Overall study results and limits: Indistinguishable V segments, including TRBV6-2 and TRBV6-3, were excluded.

With 4 bases removed from V and 4 bases from J, the gap between germline ends came to 13 bases. Germline CDR1 SGHRS, CDR2 YFSETQ. The CDR3 consists of 14 residues. Although they were nominally healthy when sampled, donors likely had unrecorded immune exposures. It was with 60 Vbeta and 13 Jbeta primers that the PCR ran. Generated by immunoSEQ multiplex PCR, the TCRdb table keeps only in-frame clones and is missing some. The sample holds around 90,000 clones, roughly 78% seen once. This chain uses TRBV5-1 with TRBJ2-3, with D possibly matching TRBD2 (5 bases). This receptor was taken from a man in his thirties or forties in good health and CMV-seronegative. Sequenced sample: PBMCs. CDR3 in amino acids: CASSPGLSADTQYF. In DNA form, the CDR3 reads TGCGCCAGCAGCCCCGGACTGTCGGCAGATACGCAGTATTTT.